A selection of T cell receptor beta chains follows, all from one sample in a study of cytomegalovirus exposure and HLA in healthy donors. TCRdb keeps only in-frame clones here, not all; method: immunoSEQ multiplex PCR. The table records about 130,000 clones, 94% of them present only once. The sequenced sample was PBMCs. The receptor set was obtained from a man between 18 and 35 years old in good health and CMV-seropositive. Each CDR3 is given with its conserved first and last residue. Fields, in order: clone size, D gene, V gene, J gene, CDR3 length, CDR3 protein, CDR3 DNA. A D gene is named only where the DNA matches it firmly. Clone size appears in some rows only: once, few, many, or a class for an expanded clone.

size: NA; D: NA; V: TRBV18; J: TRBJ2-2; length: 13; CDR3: CASSPVATGELFF; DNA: TGTGCCAGCTCACCAGTAGCCACCGGGGAGCTGTTTTTT
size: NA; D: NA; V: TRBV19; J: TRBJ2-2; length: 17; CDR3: CATSFVLGKEDTGELFF; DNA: TGTGCCACCTCGTTTGTACTAGGCAAAGAAGACACCGGGGAGCTGTTTTTT
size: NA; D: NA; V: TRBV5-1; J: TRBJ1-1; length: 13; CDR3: CASSDQVNTEAFF; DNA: TGCGCCAGCAGCGATCAGGTGAACACTGAAGCTTTCTTT
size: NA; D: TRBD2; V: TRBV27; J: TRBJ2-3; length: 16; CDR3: CASSLLAGLRTDTQYF; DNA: TGTGCCAGCAGTTTACTAGCGGGATTACGCACAGATACGCAGTATTTT
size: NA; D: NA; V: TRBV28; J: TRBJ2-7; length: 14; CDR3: CASRSGYPSYEQYF; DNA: TGTGCCAGCAGATCAGGGTACCCTAGCTACGAGCAGTACTTC
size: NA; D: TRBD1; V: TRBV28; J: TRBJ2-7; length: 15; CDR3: CASIQGQGVSYEQYF; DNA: TGTGCCAGCATTCAGGGTCAGGGGGTTTCCTACGAGCAGTACTTC
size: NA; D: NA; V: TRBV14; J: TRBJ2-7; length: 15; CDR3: CASSLLETDSYEQYF; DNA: TGTGCCAGCAGCCTTCTAGAGACTGATTCCTACGAGCAGTACTTC
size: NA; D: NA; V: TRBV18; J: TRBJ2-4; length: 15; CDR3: CASSPRGFTENIQYF; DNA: TGTGCCAGCTCACCACGGGGCTTCACCGAAAACATTCAGTACTTC
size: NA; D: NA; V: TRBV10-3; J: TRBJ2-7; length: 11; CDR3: CAISVGGEQYF; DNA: TGTGCCATCTCTGTCGGGGGAGAGCAGTACTTC
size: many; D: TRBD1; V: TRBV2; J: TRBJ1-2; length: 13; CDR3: CASSPDRSYGYTF; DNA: TGTGCCAGCAGTCCGGACAGGTCCTATGGCTACACCTTC
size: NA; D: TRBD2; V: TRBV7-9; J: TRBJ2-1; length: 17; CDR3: CASSLGTSGRVYNEQFF; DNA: TGTGCCAGCAGCTTAGGGACTAGCGGGAGGGTATACAATGAGCAGTTCTTC
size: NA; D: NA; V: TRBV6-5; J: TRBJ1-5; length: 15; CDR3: CASSYSGASNQPQHF; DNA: TGTGCCAGCAGTTACTCAGGGGCTAGCAATCAGCCCCAGCATTTT
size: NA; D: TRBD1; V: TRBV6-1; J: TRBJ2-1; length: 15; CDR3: CASMYRDRGYNEQFF; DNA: TGTGCCAGCATGTACCGGGACAGGGGTTACAATGAGCAGTTCTTC
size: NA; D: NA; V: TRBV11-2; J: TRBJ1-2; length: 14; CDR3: CASSLVEGQGSYTF; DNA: TGTGCCAGCAGCTTAGTCGAGGGCCAAGGAAGCTACACCTTC
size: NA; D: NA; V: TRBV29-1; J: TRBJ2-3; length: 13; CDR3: CGGGGFYTDTQYF; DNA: TGCGGTGGAGGCGGTTTCTACACAGATACGCAGTATTTT
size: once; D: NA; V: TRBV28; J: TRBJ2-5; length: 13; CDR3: CASRLSYQETQYF; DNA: TGTGCCAGCAGGCTATCATACCAAGAGACCCAGTACTTC
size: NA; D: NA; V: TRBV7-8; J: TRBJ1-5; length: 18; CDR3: CASSKGRGTASSNQPQHF; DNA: TGTGCCAGCAGTAAAGGCAGGGGCACGGCTTCTAGCAATCAGCCCCAGCATTTT
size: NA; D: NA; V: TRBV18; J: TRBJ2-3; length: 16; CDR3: CASSPEGAPSTDTQYF; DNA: TGTGCCAGCTCACCCGAGGGAGCTCCCTCCACAGATACGCAGTATTTT
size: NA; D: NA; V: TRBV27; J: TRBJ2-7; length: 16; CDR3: CASSFSIRQNTYEQYF; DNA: TGTGCCAGCAGTTTTTCCATCCGACAAAATACCTACGAGCAGTACTTC
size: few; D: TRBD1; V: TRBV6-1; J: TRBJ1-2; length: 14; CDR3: CASSDVAGGHGYTF; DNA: TGTGCCAGCAGTGACGTGGCAGGGGGCCATGGCTACACCTTC
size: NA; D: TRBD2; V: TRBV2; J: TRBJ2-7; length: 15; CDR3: CASSALAGGLGEQYF; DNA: TGTGCCAGCAGTGCGTTAGCGGGAGGGCTGGGAGAGCAGTACTTC
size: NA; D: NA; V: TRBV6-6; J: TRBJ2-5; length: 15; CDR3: CASRGHSPARETQYF; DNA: TGTGCCAGCAGGGGACATTCTCCGGCCCGAGAGACCCAGTACTTC
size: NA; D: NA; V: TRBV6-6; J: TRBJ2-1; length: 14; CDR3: CASSYTSSYNEQFF; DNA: TGTGCCAGCAGTTACACGAGCTCCTACAATGAGCAGTTCTTC
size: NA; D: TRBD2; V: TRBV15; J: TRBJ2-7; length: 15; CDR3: CATSKGSGSSYEQYF; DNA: TGTGCCACCAGCAAAGGGAGCGGGAGCTCCTACGAGCAGTACTTC
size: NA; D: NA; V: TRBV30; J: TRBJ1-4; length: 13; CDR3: CAWSSEPDEKLFF; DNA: TGTGCCTGGAGTTCCGAGCCCGATGAAAAACTGTTTTTT
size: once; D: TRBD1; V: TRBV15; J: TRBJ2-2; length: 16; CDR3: CATSRDLGQGAGELFF; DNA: TGTGCCACCAGCAGAGATCTAGGACAGGGGGCCGGGGAGCTGTTTTTT
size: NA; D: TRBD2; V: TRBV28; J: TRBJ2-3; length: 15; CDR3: CASSLAGDRSDTQYF; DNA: TGTGCCAGCAGCCTAGCGGGAGATCGGTCAGATACGCAGTATTTT
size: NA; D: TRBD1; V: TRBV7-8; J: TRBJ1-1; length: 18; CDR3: CASSLSLGAGGVNTEAFF; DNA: TGTGCCAGCAGCTTATCCCTGGGGGCAGGGGGCGTCAACACTGAAGCTTTCTTT
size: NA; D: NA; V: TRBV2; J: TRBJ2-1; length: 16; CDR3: CASSEAWQRLDNEQFF; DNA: TGTGCCAGCAGTGAAGCGTGGCAGAGGCTCGACAATGAGCAGTTCTTC
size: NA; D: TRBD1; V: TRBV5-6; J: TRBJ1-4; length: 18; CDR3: CASSLFGTGTSSAEKLFF; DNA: TGTGCCAGCAGCTTATTCGGGACAGGGACCTCCTCGGCGGAAAAACTGTTTTTT
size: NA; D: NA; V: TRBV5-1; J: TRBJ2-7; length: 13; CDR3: CASSVDRSYEQYF; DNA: TGCGCCAGCAGCGTGGACAGATCCTACGAGCAGTACTTC
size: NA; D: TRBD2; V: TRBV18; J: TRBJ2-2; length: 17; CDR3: CASSPVAGASNTGELFF; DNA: TGTGCCAGCTCACCGGTGGCGGGAGCCTCCAACACCGGGGAGCTGTTTTTT
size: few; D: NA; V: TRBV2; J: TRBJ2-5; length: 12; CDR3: CASNLTPETQYF; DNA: TGTGCCAGCAATCTGACTCCGGAGACCCAGTACTTC